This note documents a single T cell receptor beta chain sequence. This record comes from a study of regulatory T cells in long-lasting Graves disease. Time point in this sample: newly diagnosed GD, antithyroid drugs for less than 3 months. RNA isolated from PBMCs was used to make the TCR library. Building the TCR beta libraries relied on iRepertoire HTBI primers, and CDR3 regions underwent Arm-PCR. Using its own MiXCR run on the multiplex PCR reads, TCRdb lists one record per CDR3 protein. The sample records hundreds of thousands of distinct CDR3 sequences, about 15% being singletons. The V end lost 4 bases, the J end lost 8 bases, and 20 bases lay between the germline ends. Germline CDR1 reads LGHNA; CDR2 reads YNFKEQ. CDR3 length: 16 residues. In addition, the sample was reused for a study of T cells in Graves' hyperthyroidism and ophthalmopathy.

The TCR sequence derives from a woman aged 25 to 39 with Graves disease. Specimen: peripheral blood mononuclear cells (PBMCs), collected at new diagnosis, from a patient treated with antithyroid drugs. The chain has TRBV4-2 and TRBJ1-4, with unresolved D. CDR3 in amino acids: CASSRRGGQLEEKLFF. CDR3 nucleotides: TGTGCCAGCAGCCGAAGAGGAGGCCAACTAGAAGAAAAACTGTTTTTT.